This TCR beta chain was identified in a study of blood T cell repertoires in COVID-19. In the authors' methods: By means of reference gene primer amplification, nucleated cell counts were estimated. Libraries were prepared by immunoSEQ multiplex PCR; TCRdb keeps only in-frame clonotypes and omits some of them. Clone size and the V and J calls come from that table; the DNA yielded D and trimming. The sample has under 40,000 clones; about 72% are singletons. Per germline, CDR1 LNHDA and CDR2 SQIVND (reference sequence). The CDR3 is made up of 15 amino acids. V lost 8 bases to trimming and J lost 3 bases, with 14 bases between them.

The chain recombines TRBV19 with TRBJ1-6, with a weak D call TRBD1 (5 bases). The clonotype originates from a woman aged 55-70 years with acute or convalescent COVID-19. Source material: peripheral blood. The DNA of the CDR3 is TGTGCCAGTGGCCGGGGGAAGGGCTATAATTCACCCCTCCACTTT. It yields the protein CASGRGKGYNSPLHF.